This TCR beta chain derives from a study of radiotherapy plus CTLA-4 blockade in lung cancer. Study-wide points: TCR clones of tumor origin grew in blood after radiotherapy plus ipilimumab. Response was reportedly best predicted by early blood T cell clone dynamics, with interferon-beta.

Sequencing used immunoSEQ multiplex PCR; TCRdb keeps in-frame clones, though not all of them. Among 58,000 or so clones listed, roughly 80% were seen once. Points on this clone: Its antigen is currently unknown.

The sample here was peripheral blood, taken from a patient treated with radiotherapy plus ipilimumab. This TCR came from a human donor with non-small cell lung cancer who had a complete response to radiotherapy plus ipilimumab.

The CDR3 nucleotides read TGTGCCAGCAGTTCCGGGACAGGGGAAGAGACCCAGTACTTC. Amino acid sequence: CASSSGTGEETQYF. V gene TRBV2 combines with J gene TRBJ2-5; TRBD1 aligns across 10 bases. The CDR3 is 14 residues long. J lost 3 bases, V lost 5 bases, and 3 bases had no gene match. Germline-derived CDR1 and CDR2 are SNHLY and FYNNEI.